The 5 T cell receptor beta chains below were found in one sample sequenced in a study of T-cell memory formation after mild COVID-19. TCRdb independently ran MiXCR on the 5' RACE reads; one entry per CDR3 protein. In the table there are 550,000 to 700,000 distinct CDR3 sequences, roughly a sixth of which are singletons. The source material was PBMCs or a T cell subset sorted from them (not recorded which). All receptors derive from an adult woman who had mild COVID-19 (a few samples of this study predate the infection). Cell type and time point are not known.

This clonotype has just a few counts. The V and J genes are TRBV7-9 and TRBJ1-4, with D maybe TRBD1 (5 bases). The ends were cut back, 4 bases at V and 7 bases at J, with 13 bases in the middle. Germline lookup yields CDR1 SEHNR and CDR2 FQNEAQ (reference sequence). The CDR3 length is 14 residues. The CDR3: CASSSQGGREKLFF. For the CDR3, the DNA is TGTGCCAGCAGCTCCCAGGGTGGGCGTGAAAAACTGTTTTTT.

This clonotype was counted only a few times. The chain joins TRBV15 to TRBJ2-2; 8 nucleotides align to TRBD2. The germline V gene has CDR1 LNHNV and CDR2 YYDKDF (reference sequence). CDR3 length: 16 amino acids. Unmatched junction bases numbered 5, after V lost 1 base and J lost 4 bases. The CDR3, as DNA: TGTGCCACCAGCAGAGCGGCCCGGGGGGGCACCGGGGAGCTGTTTTTT. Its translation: CATSRAARGGTGELFF.

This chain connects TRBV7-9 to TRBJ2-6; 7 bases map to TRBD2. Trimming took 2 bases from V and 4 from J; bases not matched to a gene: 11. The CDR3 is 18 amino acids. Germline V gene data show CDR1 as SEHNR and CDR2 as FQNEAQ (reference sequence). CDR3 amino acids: CASSLRGGPTLGANVLTF. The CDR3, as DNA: TGTGCCAGCAGCTTACGGGGAGGGCCCACTCTGGGGGCCAACGTCCTGACTTTC.

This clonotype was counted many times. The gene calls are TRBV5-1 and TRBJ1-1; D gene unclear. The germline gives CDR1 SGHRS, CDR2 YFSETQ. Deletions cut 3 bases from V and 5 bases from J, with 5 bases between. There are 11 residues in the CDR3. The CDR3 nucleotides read TGCGCCAGCAGCTCAGAAACTGAAGCTTTCTTT. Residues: CASSSETEAFF.

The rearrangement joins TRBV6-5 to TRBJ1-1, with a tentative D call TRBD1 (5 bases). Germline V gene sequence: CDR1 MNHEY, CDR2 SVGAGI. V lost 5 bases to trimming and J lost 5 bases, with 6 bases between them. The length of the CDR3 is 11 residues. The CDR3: CASSDRTEAFF. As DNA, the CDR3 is TGTGCCAGCAGTGACAGAACTGAAGCTTTCTTT.